The rows below give T cell receptor beta chains drawn from one sample of a study of T cells in Graves' hyperthyroidism and ophthalmopathy. TCRdb itself ran the multiplex PCR reads through MiXCR, one entry per CDR3 protein. The profile shows a few hundred thousand distinct CDR3 sequences, less than 25% of them singletons. What was sequenced was blood. The receptors stem from a man younger than 35 with Graves' hyperthyroidism. Each CDR3 is given with its conserved first and last residue. The D gene is left open where the match is weak. Clone size is shown for a subset of rows, as once, few, many or a class of expanded clone.

length,V,D,J,size,DNA,CDR3
17,TRBV28,.,TRBJ1-5,many,TGTGCCAGCAGTTTTCGGGAGGGTCGAAGCGGGGATCAGCCCCAGCATTTT,CASSFREGRSGDQPQHF
13,TRBV5-1,TRBD1,TRBJ2-7,many,TGCGCCAGCAGCCTCTCACAGGGGTCCGAGCAGTACTTC,CASSLSQGSEQYF
13,TRBV12-5,TRBD1,TRBJ1-1,few,TGTGCTAGTGGCACCTTAGGGACAGGAGAAGCTTTCTTT,CASGTLGTGEAFF
14,TRBV7-3,.,TRBJ1-2,many,TGTGCCAGCAGCTCCCCGGGACTCGACTATGGCTACACCTTC,CASSSPGLDYGYTF
15,TRBV10-3,.,TRBJ2-7,.,TGTGCCAGCAGTGAGACGACTAGGATCTCCTACGAGCAGTACTTC,CASSETTRISYEQYF
17,TRBV6-1,.,TRBJ2-7,many,TGTGCCAGCAGTGGCACGGGACCGCCGACCAGCTCCTACGAGCAGTACTTC,CASSGTGPPTSSYEQYF
13,TRBV6-1,.,TRBJ2-7,many,TGTGCCAGCAGGCTCGAGGGGCCGCAACAGCAGTACTTC,CASRLEGPQQQYF
14,TRBV6-1,.,TRBJ2-7,many,TGTGCCTGCCTTTGGGCAGGGAGATCCTACGAGCAGTACTTC,CACLWAGRSYEQYF
14,TRBV12-3/TRBV12-4,.,TRBJ1-1,many,TGTGCCAGCAGTCCTACGGGACAAAAAACTGAAGCTTTCTTT,CASSPTGQKTEAFF
14,TRBV7-9,.,TRBJ1-2,many,TGTGCCAGCAGCTTAGGAGAGGCTAACTATGGCTACACCTTC,CASSLGEANYGYTF
14,TRBV6-5,.,TRBJ1-5,many,TGTGCCAGCAGCCCCGTCCTGGGTAATCAGCCCCAGCATTTT,CASSPVLGNQPQHF
15,TRBV6-1,TRBD1,TRBJ2-5,many,TGTGCCAGCACAACTATGACAGGGTCGGAGGAGACCCAGTACTTC,CASTTMTGSEETQYF
14,TRBV7-3,.,TRBJ2-2,.,TGTGCCAGCAGCTTATCGCCAGAATCCGGGGAGCTGTTTTTT,CASSLSPESGELFF
14,TRBV6-2/TRBV6-3,TRBD1,TRBJ1-1,.,TGTGCCAGCAGTTACAGGGGGCAAGGCACTGAAGCTTTCTTT,CASSYRGQGTEAFF
16,TRBV4-1,.,TRBJ1-2,many,TGCGCCAGCAGCCAAAATCGGGGCAGAGCTAACTATGGCTACACCTTC,CASSQNRGRANYGYTF
15,TRBV2,TRBD2,TRBJ2-7,.,TGTGCCAGCAGTGACCTAGCGGGAGGACACTACGAGCAGTACTTC,CASSDLAGGHYEQYF
14,TRBV27,TRBD2,TRBJ2-7,.,TGTGCCAGCGGACTAGCGGGGCCCTCCTACGAGCAGTACTTC,CASGLAGPSYEQYF
13,TRBV4-1,.,TRBJ2-7,many,TGCGCCAGCAGCCAACCGGGGACCTACGAGCAGTACTTC,CASSQPGTYEQYF
15,TRBV20-1,TRBD2,TRBJ2-5,.,TGCAGTGCTAAAACGGGACTAGCGGGGTTAGAGACCCAGTACTTC,CSAKTGLAGLETQYF
13,TRBV30,.,TRBJ1-1,few,TGTGCCTGGAGTAATGGAGTGAACACTGAAGCTTTCTTT,CAWSNGVNTEAFF
16,TRBV7-2,TRBD2,TRBJ2-7,.,TGTGCCAGCAGCTTAGCAGGACTAGCGGGGGCTACTGAGCAGTACTTC,CASSLAGLAGATEQYF
14,TRBV11-2,.,TRBJ2-2,many,TGTGCCAGCAGCTATAACCGACCCACCGGGGAGCTGTTTTTT,CASSYNRPTGELFF
13,TRBV28,.,TRBJ2-7,few,TGTGCCAGCAGCAACCGGGACGCCTACGAGCAGTACTTC,CASSNRDAYEQYF
13,TRBV6-1,.,TRBJ2-5,.,TGTGCCAGCAGTGTAGTAGGGCAAGAGACCCAGTACTTC,CASSVVGQETQYF
13,TRBV6-1,TRBD1,TRBJ2-3,many,TGTGCCTTACGACAGGGAAGCACAGATACGCAGTATTTT,CALRQGSTDTQYF
14,TRBV19,.,TRBJ2-2,few,TGTGCCAGTAGTATAGGGGGCGCTTCCGGGGAGCTGTTTTTT,CASSIGGASGELFF
14,TRBV5-1,.,TRBJ2-7,.,TGCGCCAGCAGCCATGGAGGTTCCAACTACGAGCAGTACTTC,CASSHGGSNYEQYF
14,TRBV27,.,TRBJ2-7,.,TGTGCCAGCAGTTCCTACGAGAGATTCTACGAGCAGTACTTC,CASSSYERFYEQYF
17,TRBV6-2/TRBV6-3,.,TRBJ1-1,once,TGTGCCAGCAGCCGATTCGCGAGCAGGGAGTTGGACACTGAAGCTTTCTTT,CASSRFASRELDTEAFF
12,TRBV24-1,TRBD1,TRBJ1-1,many,TGTGCCACCAGTGAGACAGGGGATGAAGCTTTCTTT,CATSETGDEAFF
17,TRBV6-5,.,TRBJ1-5,many,TGTGCCAGCAGGGCATCCGGACATGCTTATAGCAATCAGCCCCAGCATTTT,CASRASGHAYSNQPQHF
17,TRBV6-1,.,TRBJ1-6,many,TGTGCCAGCAGTCAACTGGGGGGACTGCCCTATAATTCACCCCTCCACTTT,CASSQLGGLPYNSPLHF
12,TRBV12-3/TRBV12-4,.,TRBJ1-1,many,TGTGCCAGCAGTGCTGACACCACTGAAGCTTTCTTT,CASSADTTEAFF
15,TRBV19,.,TRBJ1-2,many,TGTGCCAGTAGAGGAGGGGACTTATTGAACTATGGCTACACCTTC,CASRGGDLLNYGYTF
15,TRBV6-1,.,TRBJ1-5,many,TGTGCCAGCAGTGATTCCATCGGCTACAATCAGCCCCAGCATTTT,CASSDSIGYNQPQHF
15,TRBV7-9,.,TRBJ1-2,many,TGTGCCAGCAGCTTGTCCAATGTGAGGGCGTCGGGCTACACCTTC,CASSLSNVRASGYTF
13,TRBV5-1,.,TRBJ1-1,.,TGCGCCAGCAGCTATGACGGAAACAGTGAAGCTTTCTTT,CASSYDGNSEAFF
14,TRBV29-1,TRBD1,TRBJ2-7,few,TGCAGCGTACGACCGGGACAGGGGGCAAACGAGCAGTACTTC,CSVRPGQGANEQYF
13,TRBV29-1,.,TRBJ1-1,.,TGCAGCGTATTGACGGCTATGAACACTGAAGCTTTCTTT,CSVLTAMNTEAFF
14,TRBV11-1,TRBD1,TRBJ1-1,many,TGTGCCAGCAGCTTAGTCCCGGGACAGGGCGACGCTTTCTTT,CASSLVPGQGDAFF
14,TRBV28,.,TRBJ1-3,many,TGTGCCAGCAGTCCGGGACACTTTACCAACACCATATATTTT,CASSPGHFTNTIYF
13,TRBV6-5,TRBD1,TRBJ1-1,many,TGTGCCAGCAGTTACGGACAGGGAGCTGAAGCTTTCTTT,CASSYGQGAEAFF
11,TRBV30,.,TRBJ1-2,many,TGTGCCTGGGACACTGCGGGCGGCTACACCTTC,CAWDTAGGYTF
14,TRBV12-3/TRBV12-4,TRBD1,TRBJ1-1,many,TGTGCCAGCAGTCAGACAGGGCTTTACACTGAAGCTTTCTTT,CASSQTGLYTEAFF
16,TRBV28,TRBD2,TRBJ2-7,.,TGTGCCAGCAGTTCCGCCGGGACTAGCGGGATCTACGAGCAGTACTTC,CASSSAGTSGIYEQYF
16,TRBV7-8,.,TRBJ1-5,many,TGTGCCAGCAGCTTAGGTAGACAGTATAGCAATCAGCCCCAGCATTTT,CASSLGRQYSNQPQHF